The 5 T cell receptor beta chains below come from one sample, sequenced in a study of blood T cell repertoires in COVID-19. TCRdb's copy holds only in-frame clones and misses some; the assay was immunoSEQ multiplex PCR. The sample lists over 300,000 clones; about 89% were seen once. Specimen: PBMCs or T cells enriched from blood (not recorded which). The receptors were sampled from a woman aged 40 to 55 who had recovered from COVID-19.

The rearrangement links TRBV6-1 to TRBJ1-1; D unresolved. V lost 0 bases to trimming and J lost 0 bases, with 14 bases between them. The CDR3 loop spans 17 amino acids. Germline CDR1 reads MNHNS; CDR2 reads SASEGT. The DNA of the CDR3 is TGTGCCAGCAGTGAAGCGCTGGGAGGCAGATTGAACACTGAAGCTTTCTTT. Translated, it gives CASSEALGGRLNTEAFF.

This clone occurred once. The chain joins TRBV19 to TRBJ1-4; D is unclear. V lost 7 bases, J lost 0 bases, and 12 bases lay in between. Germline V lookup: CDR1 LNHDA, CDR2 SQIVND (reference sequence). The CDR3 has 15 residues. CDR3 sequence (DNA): TGTGCCAGTAACTGGAGGCCAGCAACTAATGAAAAACTGTTTTTT. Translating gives CASNWRPATNEKLFF.

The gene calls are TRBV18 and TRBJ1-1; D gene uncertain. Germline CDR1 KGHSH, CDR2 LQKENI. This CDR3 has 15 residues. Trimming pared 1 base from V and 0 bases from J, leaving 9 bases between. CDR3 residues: CASSPQSKMNTEAFF. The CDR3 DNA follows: TGTGCCAGCTCACCACAGTCTAAGATGAACACTGAAGCTTTCTTT.

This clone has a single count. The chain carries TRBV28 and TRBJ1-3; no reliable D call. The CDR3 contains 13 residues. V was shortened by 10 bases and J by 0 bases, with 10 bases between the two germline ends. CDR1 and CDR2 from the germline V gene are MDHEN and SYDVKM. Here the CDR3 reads CAIDRGSGNTIYF. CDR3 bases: TGTGCCATCGATCGAGGCTCTGGAAACACCATATATTTT.

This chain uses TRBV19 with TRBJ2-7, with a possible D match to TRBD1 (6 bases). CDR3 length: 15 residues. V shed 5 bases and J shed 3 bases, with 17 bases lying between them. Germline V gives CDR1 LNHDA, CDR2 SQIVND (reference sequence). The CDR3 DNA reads TGTGCCAGTAGTGTACAGGGTGGAGAGGGCTACGAGCAGTACTTC. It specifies CASSVQGGEGYEQYF.